This T cell receptor beta chain comes out of a study of blood T cells in healthy people across ages. Study-level findings and limits: Greater diversity and more naive CD4+ cells were seen in long-lived donors than in aged donors.

Each sample used at least 6 million PBMCs. Turning to this clonotype: The antigen is not known.

A second PCR, run for about 6 to 11 cycles, used a sample-barcoded 5' primer plus a J-beta primer mix. A template-switch adaptor with 12 random nucleotides tagged each cDNA molecule. A single record per CDR3 protein comes from TCRdb applying MiXCR to the 5' RACE reads. The sample lists around 1,800,000 distinct CDR3 sequences, about two fifths seen once, with 23% in the top ten. The sequence came from a human donor in good health. The specimen sequenced was blood.

In nucleotides, the CDR3 is TGTGCCAGCAGCTTGGGGAGGTGGGATTCAAGCCGCTCCTACGAGCAGTACTTC. It encodes CASSLGRWDSSRSYEQYF. This chain links TRBV7-6 with TRBJ2-7; D perhaps matches TRBD2 (6 bases). CDR3 length equals 18 residues. Trimming removed 3 bases from V and 0 bases from J, with 21 bases in between. Per the germline V gene, CDR1 is SGHVS and CDR2 is FNYEAQ. Filled out from reference TRBV7-6 and TRBJ2-7, the complete variable domain reads GAGVSQSPRYKVTKRGQDVALRCDPISGHVSLYWYRQALGQGPEFLTYFNYEAQQDKSGLPNDRFSAERPEGSISTLTIQRTEQRDSAMYRCASSLGRWDSSRSYEQYFGPGTRLTVT.